One and the same sample provided the 3 T cell receptor beta chains below, sequenced in a study of cytomegalovirus exposure and HLA in healthy donors. The PCR made use of 60 Vbeta and 13 Jbeta primers. Profiling relied on immunoSEQ multiplex PCR, and the TCRdb table lists in-frame clones only, not all of them. The data contain fewer than 200,000 clones, almost 80% of them seen just once; the ten biggest clones take up roughly 1.3%. Sequencing was performed on PBMCs. These receptors originate from a man under 40 in good health and CMV-seronegative.

The rearrangement links TRBV4-3 to TRBJ1-2; perhaps TRBD1 as D (6 bases). Germline assignment: CDR1 LGHNA and CDR2 YSLEER. The CDR3 loop spans 13 amino acids. V lost 0 bases, J lost 6 bases, and 8 bases lay in between. The CDR3 bases are TGCGCCAGCAGCCAAGAGGACAGTGATGGCTACACCTTC. It yields the protein CASSQEDSDGYTF.

The chain recombines TRBV4-1 with TRBJ1-2, with a weak D call TRBD1 (6 bases). Germline assignment: CDR1 MGHRA and CDR2 YSYEKL. This CDR3 spans 14 amino acids. Trimming took off 2 bases at V and 8 bases at J, with 15 bases between the two ends. DNA of the CDR3: TGCGCCAGCAGCCAAAGGGGGGGGGCCCCAGGCTACACCTTC. Its translation: CASSQRGGAPGYTF.

The J gene is TRBJ2-7, the V gene TRBV9; 7 bases fit TRBD1. Germline V lookup: CDR1 SGDLS, CDR2 YYNGEE. The trim removed 4 bases at V and 3 bases at J, leaving 10 bases unmatched. The length of the CDR3 is 15 residues. This CDR3 is CASSPDRSLLYEQYF. The DNA of the CDR3 is TGTGCCAGCAGCCCGGACAGGAGTCTTCTCTACGAGCAGTACTTC.